The entry below describes one T cell receptor (beta chain). Its antigen remains unidentified. The source of the sample is a study of shared clonotypes between healthy human individuals. General study results and limits: Relative to memory subsets, naive subsets generally showed larger estimated richness.

Trimming at V came to 3 bases and at J to 2 bases, leaving 10 bases not matched to a gene. The length of the CDR3 is 16 residues. Germline V lookup: CDR1 SGHDT, CDR2 YYEEEE. Naive CD8 cells were CD45RO-negative, positively selected for CCR7, excluding terminally differentiated effector memory CD45RA+ cells. Assay used: immunoSEQ multiplex PCR; TCRdb lists only in-frame clones, some missing. The data show about 1.9 million clones, 85% to 95% seen once. The chain has TRBV5-6 and TRBJ1-1, with 7 positions matching TRBD1. This receptor was identified in a man aged 18-30 years in good health. Some clones in this sample may be carry-over from other donors' samples. Sequencing used naive CD8+ T cells from PBMCs. Here the CDR3 reads CASSWKTGNVNTEAFF. In DNA, the CDR3 is TGTGCCAGCAGCTGGAAGACAGGGAATGTCAACACTGAAGCTTTCTTT.